A single sample is the source of the 18 T cell receptor beta chains below, sequenced in a study of blood T cell repertoires in COVID-19. Measured with immunoSEQ multiplex PCR; TCRdb has only the in-frame clones, and not every one. The sample carries around 71,000 clones, roughly 83% recorded once. The sequenced sample was peripheral blood. These receptor sequences come from a man aged 65 to 85 with acute or convalescent COVID-19.

V and J are TRBV30 and TRBJ1-2, with D unclear. The germline gives CDR1 GTSNPN, CDR2 SVGIG (reference sequence). Trimming took off 4 bases at V and 2 bases at J, with 8 bases between the two ends. The CDR3 sequence is 12 residues long. The CDR3 bases are TGTGCCTGGACAGTACAGAACTATGGCTACACCTTC. This encodes CAWTVQNYGYTF. Looking up the rest from reference TRBV30 and TRBJ1-2 gives the full variable domain: SQTIHQWPATLVQPVGSPLSLECTVEGTSNPNLYWYRQAAGRGLQLLFYSVGIGQISSEVPQNLSASRPQDRQFILSSKKLLLSDSGFYLCAWTVQNYGYTFGSGTRLTVV.

The genes are TRBV7-9 and TRBJ1-2; D is undetermined. This CDR3 is built from 12 residues. V was shortened by 0 bases and J by 10 bases, with 9 bases between the two germline ends. CDR1 and CDR2 from the germline V gene are SEHNR and FQNEAQ (reference sequence). DNA of the CDR3: TGTGCCAGCAGCTTAGCCGGGGTTTACTACACCTTC. Encoded protein: CASSLAGVYYTF. Full variable domain (remainder filled in from reference TRBV7-9 and TRBJ1-2): DTGVSQNPRHKITKRGQNVTFRCDPISEHNRLYWYRQTLGQGPEFLTYFQNEAQLEKSRLLSDRFSAERPKGSFSTLEIQRTEQGDSAMYLCASSLAGVYYTFGSGTRLTVV.

The rearrangement uses TRBV4-3 and TRBJ1-6; no definite D call. The CDR3 totals 15 residues. The ends were cut back, 1 base at V and 8 bases at J, with 12 bases in the middle. Germline V CDR1 and CDR2: LGHNA, YSLEER. CDR3 coding DNA: TGCGCCAGCAGCCAAGCTACTGGGAGTTATTCACCCCTCCACTTT. Translating it yields CASSQATGSYSPLHF.

The chain has TRBV11-2 and TRBJ2-5; TRBD2 agrees at 8 bases. Germline V gene lookup returns CDR1 SGHAT and CDR2 FQNNGV. The CDR3 length is 15 residues. The V segment lost 1 base and the J segment 0 bases; nucleotides outside the gene matches: 1. CDR3 coding DNA: TGTGCCAGCAGCTTAGCGGGAGGGCACCAAGAGACCCAGTACTTC. Its protein is CASSLAGGHQETQYF.

The V call is TRBV7-9, the J call TRBJ2-1; 7 positions agree with TRBD2. The CDR3 covers 14 residues. Germline V gene lookup returns CDR1 SEHNR and CDR2 FQNEAQ (reference sequence). V dropped 5 bases and J dropped 7; count of bases not matched to a gene: 8. CDR3 in DNA: TGTGCCAGCAGCCCCTCTAGCGGTTATAATGAGCAGTTCTTC. Translated: CASSPSSGYNEQFF.

DNA for the CDR3: TGTGCCAGCAGCTTAGCCAGAACGGGAGGGGGTGAGCAGTTCTTC. This encodes CASSLARTGGGEQFF. V and J are TRBV11-3 and TRBJ2-1, with 8 bases matching TRBD2. The CDR3 covers 15 residues. Per germline, CDR1 SGHNT and CDR2 YENEEA. With V trimmed by 1 base and J by 9 bases, 8 bases remained unmatched.

This clone was found a few times. The V gene is TRBV3-1 (or the pseudogene TRBV3-2), the J gene TRBJ2-3; D ambiguous. The length of the CDR3 is 16 residues. V gave up 0 bases and J gave up 8 bases, with 18 bases separating them. Germline-derived CDR1 and CDR2 are LGHDT and YNNKEL (reference sequence). CDR3 coding DNA: TGTGCCAGCAGCCAAGATCTTGGAGCGAGCATTGGTACGCAGTATTTT. It specifies CASSQDLGASIGTQYF.

V is TRBV2 and J is TRBJ2-7; D might be TRBD1 (6 bases). Germline loops: CDR1 SNHLY, CDR2 FYNNEI. V dropped 3 bases and J dropped 5 bases, with 14 bases sitting between them. The CDR3 sequence is 14 residues long. The CDR3 region has the DNA TGTGCCAGCAGTGACACAGGGAATAAGGACGAGCAGTACTTC. Translating gives CASSDTGNKDEQYF.

As regards this clone: The junction departs from the called germline gene at one end, perhaps through a read error. The rearrangement joins TRBV12-3 or TRBV12-4 to TRBJ2-7; 10 bases are shared with TRBD2. This CDR3 has 13 amino acids. CDR3 in amino acids: CASSLAGADEQYF. Written as DNA, the CDR3 is TGTGCCAGCAGTCTAGCGGGAGCGGACGAGCAGTACTTC.

V and J are TRBV5-1 and TRBJ2-1, with D hard to call. There are 15 residues in the CDR3. Germline-derived CDR1 and CDR2 are SGHRS and YFSETQ. V was cut by 4 bases and J by 0 bases, with 11 bases left in between. CDR3 sequence reads: CASSERLSSYNEQFF. The CDR3 DNA reads as TGCGCCAGCAGCGAGAGGTTAAGCTCCTACAATGAGCAGTTCTTC.

This chain joins TRBV5-1 and TRBJ1-2; D remains unclear. Germline loops: CDR1 SGHRS, CDR2 YFSETQ. V was trimmed by 3 bases and J by 2 bases, leaving 11 bases between them. The CDR3 has 14 amino acids. CDR3: CASSSSGGNYGYTF. CDR3 in DNA: TGCGCCAGCAGCTCCTCGGGCGGGAACTATGGCTACACCTTC.

This clone was detected only a few times. A read error may account for a junction end that differs from germline. The rearrangement uses TRBV6-5 and TRBJ1-2; 9 bases agree with TRBD1. Germline lookup yields CDR1 MNHEY and CDR2 SVGAGI. The CDR3 is made up of 12 amino acids. The CDR3 spells CASSYSGTGTEF. CDR3 bases: TGTGCCAGCAGTTACTCCGGGACAGGGACTGAGTTC.

This clone appeared once. The chain combines TRBV4-2 with TRBJ1-2; D not resolved. Germline V lookup: CDR1 LGHNA, CDR2 YNFKEQ. The ends were cut back, 3 bases at V and 0 bases at J, with 11 bases in the middle. This CDR3 is 15 amino acids long. CDR3 loop: CASSHPVPTNYGYTF. Here the CDR3 DNA reads TGTGCCAGCAGCCATCCTGTACCTACTAACTATGGCTACACCTTC.

The chain carries TRBV3-1 (or the pseudogene TRBV3-2) and TRBJ2-2, with D maybe TRBD1 (6 bases). V lost 3 bases and J lost 4, with 15 bases in between. From germline, CDR1 is LGHDT and CDR2 YNNKEL (reference sequence). This CDR3 comprises 16 residues. The CDR3 protein is CASSQASTGTTGELFF. For the CDR3, the DNA is TGTGCCAGCAGCCAGGCTTCCACAGGGACCACCGGGGAGCTGTTTTTT.

The chain couples TRBV5-6 to TRBJ2-5, with a tentative D call TRBD2 (6 bases). The CDR3 runs 16 residues. Trimming removed 0 bases at V and 4 bases at J, with 16 bases between. Germline assignment: CDR1 SGHDT and CDR2 YYEEEE. The CDR3 here is CASSLGAGRPGETQYF. As DNA, the CDR3 is TGTGCCAGCAGCTTGGGAGCGGGTCGCCCGGGAGAGACCCAGTACTTC.

The V call is TRBV7-9, the J call TRBJ2-7; TRBD1 is a possible D gene (6 bases). The CDR3 covers 14 residues. Trimming left V 2 bases short and J 7 bases short, with 15 bases between. Per germline, CDR1 SEHNR and CDR2 FQNEAQ (reference sequence). The CDR3: CASSLSRGNEEQYF. Written as DNA, the CDR3 is TGTGCCAGCAGCTTATCCAGGGGTAACGAGGAGCAGTACTTC.

V usage is TRBV6-6 and J usage is TRBJ2-7; D may be TRBD1 (6 bases). Germline V gene data show CDR1 as MNHNY and CDR2 as SVGAGI (reference sequence). V was cut by 7 bases and J by 3 bases, with 16 bases left in between. The CDR3 is made up of 14 amino acids. The CDR3 nucleotides read TGTGCCAGCACCGGGACACCCGACAACTACGAGCAGTACTTC. Amino acid sequence: CASTGTPDNYEQYF.

The chain employs TRBV5-4 and TRBJ2-5; 7 positions agree with TRBD1. Germline V gene lookup returns CDR1 SGHNT and CDR2 YYREEE (reference sequence). The trim removed 0 bases at V and 4 bases at J, leaving 3 bases unmatched. CDR3 length: 14 residues. This CDR3 reads CASSLGAGGETQYF. CDR3 sequence (DNA): TGTGCCAGCAGCTTGGGGGCAGGGGGAGAGACCCAGTACTTC.